One T cell receptor (beta chain) is described in this entry. This specimen comes from a study of identical twins. Germline CDR1 reads DFQATT; CDR2 reads SNEGSKA (reference sequence). CDR3 length equals 15 residues. V lost 1 base to trimming and J lost 2 bases; unmatched junction nucleotides: 0. The cDNA had a unique molecular identifier and a template-switch universal primer site. TCRdb recomputed calls from the 5' RACE reads with MiXCR, one row per CDR3 protein. Of 1.5 million to 2 million distinct CDR3 sequences listed, more than 30% are singletons. The specimen was cord blood. The chain carries TRBV20-1 and TRBJ2-7; 15 bases are shared with TRBD2. The TCR originated in a newborn girl in good health. CDR3 protein: CSARGTSGRAYEQYF. The CDR3 region has the DNA TGCAGTGCTAGAGGGACTAGCGGGAGGGCCTACGAGCAGTACTTC.